The clone carrying this T cell receptor (beta chain) was seen just once. Its antigen is still unknown. The sample comes from a study of shared clonotypes between healthy human individuals. Notes on the study in general: Clonotypes not shared had lower generation probabilities than those common to all four donors.

Every immunoSEQ plate was one replicate of a subset's evenly spread DNA. Sequencing was performed with immunoSEQ multiplex PCR; in TCRdb, only in-frame clones are kept and a portion is missing. The table shows roughly 700,000 clones, with about 92% occurring only once. Trimming shortened V by 5 bases and J by 4 bases, and 11 bases separated the two germline ends. The CDR3 is 13 amino acids. In germline, CDR1 is MNHEY, CDR2 SMNVEV (reference sequence). Combining CD45RO+ cells with CCR7-negative CD45RA+ TemRA cells gave CD8 memory. The V call is TRBV27, the J call TRBJ1-2, with D hard to call. The specimen sequenced was memory CD8+ T cells from PBMCs. Regarding subset: CD45RO+ cells pooled with CCR7-negative TemRA cells. The TCR sequence derives from a man younger than 35 in good health. Some clones in this sample may be carry-over from other donors' samples. This chain's CDR3 is CASSPPGSYGYTF. Here the CDR3 DNA reads TGTGCCAGCAGTCCCCCTGGGTCCTATGGCTACACCTTC.